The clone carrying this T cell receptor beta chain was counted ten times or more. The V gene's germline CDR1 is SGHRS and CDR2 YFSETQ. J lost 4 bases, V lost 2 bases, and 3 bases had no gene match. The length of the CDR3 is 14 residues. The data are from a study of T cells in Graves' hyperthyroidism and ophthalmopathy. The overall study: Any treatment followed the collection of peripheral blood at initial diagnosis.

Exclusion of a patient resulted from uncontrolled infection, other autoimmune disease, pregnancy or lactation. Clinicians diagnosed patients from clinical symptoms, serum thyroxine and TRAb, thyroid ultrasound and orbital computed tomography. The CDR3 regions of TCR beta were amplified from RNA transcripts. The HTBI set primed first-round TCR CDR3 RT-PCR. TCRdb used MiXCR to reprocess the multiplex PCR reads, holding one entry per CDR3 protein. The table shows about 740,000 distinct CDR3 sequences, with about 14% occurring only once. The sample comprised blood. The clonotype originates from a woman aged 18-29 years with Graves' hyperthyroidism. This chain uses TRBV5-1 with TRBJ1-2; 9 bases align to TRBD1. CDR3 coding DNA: TGCGCCAGCAGCTTAAACAGGGGGCCCTATGGCTACACCTTC. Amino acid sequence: CASSLNRGPYGYTF.